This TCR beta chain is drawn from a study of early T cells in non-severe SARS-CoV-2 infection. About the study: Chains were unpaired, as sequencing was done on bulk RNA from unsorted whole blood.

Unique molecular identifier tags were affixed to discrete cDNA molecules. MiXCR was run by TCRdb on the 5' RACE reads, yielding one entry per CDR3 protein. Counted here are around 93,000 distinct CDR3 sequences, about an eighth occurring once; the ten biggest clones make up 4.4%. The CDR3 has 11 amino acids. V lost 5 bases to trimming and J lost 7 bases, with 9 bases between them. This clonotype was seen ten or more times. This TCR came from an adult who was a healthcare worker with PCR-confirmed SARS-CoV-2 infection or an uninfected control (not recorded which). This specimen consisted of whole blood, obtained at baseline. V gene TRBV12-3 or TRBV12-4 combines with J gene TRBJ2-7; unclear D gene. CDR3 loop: CASSGEGEQYF. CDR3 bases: TGTGCCAGCAGTGGGGAAGGAGAGCAGTACTTC.